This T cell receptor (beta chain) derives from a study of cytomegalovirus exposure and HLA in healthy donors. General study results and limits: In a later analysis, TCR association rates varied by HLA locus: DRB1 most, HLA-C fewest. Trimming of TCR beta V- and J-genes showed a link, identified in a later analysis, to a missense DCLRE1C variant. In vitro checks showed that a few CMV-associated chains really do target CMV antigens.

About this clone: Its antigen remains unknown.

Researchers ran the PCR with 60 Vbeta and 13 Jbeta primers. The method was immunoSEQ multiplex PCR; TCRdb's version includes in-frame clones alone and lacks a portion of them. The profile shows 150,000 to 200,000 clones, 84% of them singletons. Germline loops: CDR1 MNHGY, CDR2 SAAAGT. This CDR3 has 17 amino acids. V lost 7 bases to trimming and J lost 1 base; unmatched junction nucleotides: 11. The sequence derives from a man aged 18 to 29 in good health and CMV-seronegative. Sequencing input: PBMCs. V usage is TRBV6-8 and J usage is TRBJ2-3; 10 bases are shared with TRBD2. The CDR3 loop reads CASMTASGGLCTDTQYF. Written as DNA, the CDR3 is TGTGCCAGCATGACGGCTAGCGGGGGCCTGTGCACAGATACGCAGTATTTT.